Shown below are 20 T cell receptor beta chains from a single sample sequenced in a study of T cell repertoires in cytomegalovirus infection. MiXCR, applied by TCRdb to the reads, yields one record per CDR3 protein. The sample consists of roughly 87,000 distinct CDR3 sequences, over 25% of them appearing once. No antigen has been assigned to these receptors. This specimen consisted of CD8+ T cells from cultured PBMCs, obtained from culture after CMV antigen stimulation. Receptor source: a human donor in good health (CMV status not recorded). Some clones in this sample may be carry-over from other donors' samples.

This clonotype was seen just once. The chain combines TRBV20-1 with TRBJ1-5; D is undetermined. CDR3 length equals 13 residues. The germline gives CDR1 DFQATT, CDR2 SNEGSKA (reference sequence). Deletions cut 2 bases from V and 5 bases from J, with 10 bases between. The DNA of the CDR3 is TGCAGTGCTAGAAAATACAGCGATCAGCCCCAGCATTTT. It translates to CSARKYSDQPQHF.

This clonotype has a handful of counts. V usage is TRBV4-1 and J usage is TRBJ2-5; perhaps TRBD2 as D (6 bases). The CDR3 has 13 residues. Germline lookup yields CDR1 MGHRA and CDR2 YSYEKL. V was clipped by 1 base and J by 5 bases, with 8 bases between them. CDR3 sequence (DNA): TGCGCCAGCAGCCAAGCGGGGAGGGAGACCCAGTACTTC. Translating gives CASSQAGRETQYF.

The chain joins TRBV19 to TRBJ1-1, with D uncertain. V was pared by 2 bases and J by 5 bases, with 21 bases between. Per germline, CDR1 LNHDA and CDR2 SQIVND (reference sequence). The CDR3 loop spans 17 amino acids. The CDR3 sequence is CASSIIPLSAYGTEAFF. The DNA for the CDR3 is TGTGCCAGTAGTATAATCCCCCTCTCTGCGTATGGGACTGAAGCTTTCTTT.

This clonotype was picked up many times. The chain links TRBV20-1 to TRBJ1-5; tentative D call: TRBD1 (5 bases). CDR3 size: 15 residues. Germline V gene lookup returns CDR1 DFQATT and CDR2 SNEGSKA (reference sequence). Deletions cut 5 bases from V and 0 bases from J, with 14 bases between. The CDR3 nucleotides are TGCAGTGCTTCCGGCGAGGGGTATAGCAATCAGCCCCAGCATTTT. The encoded protein is CSASGEGYSNQPQHF.

This clonotype was seen more than once but under ten times. The gene calls are TRBV6-1 and TRBJ1-1, with D maybe TRBD1 (5 bases). The CDR3 is made up of 15 amino acids. CDR1 and CDR2 from the germline V gene are MNHNS and SASEGT. V lost 7 bases, J lost 5 bases, and 20 bases lay in between. Here the CDR3 DNA reads TGTGCCAGCATTTTGTCGGGGCAGGGAAGGACTGAAGCTTTCTTT. Translation gives CASILSGQGRTEAFF.

The chain recombines TRBV19 with TRBJ2-2; D gene ambiguous. The CDR3 runs to 13 residues. Looked up from germline, CDR1 is LNHDA and CDR2 is SQIVND (reference sequence). The V end lost 4 bases, the J end lost 6 bases, and 9 bases lay between the germline ends. The CDR3 sequence is CASSTTMAGELFF. In nucleotides, the CDR3 is TGTGCCAGTAGTACCACAATGGCCGGGGAGCTGTTTTTT.

The V and J genes are TRBV7-9 and TRBJ2-5; TRBD2 agrees at 9 bases. This CDR3 has 16 amino acids. V trimming: 5 bases; J trimming: 4 bases; junction bases outside the gene matches: 11. In germline, CDR1 is SEHNR, CDR2 FQNEAQ (reference sequence). This chain's CDR3 is CASSDVAGAGAETQYF. In DNA, the CDR3 is TGTGCCAGCAGCGATGTAGCGGGGGCAGGGGCAGAGACCCAGTACTTC. The full variable domain, rest sourced from reference TRBV7-9 and TRBJ2-5, is DTGVSQNPRHKITKRGQNVTFRCDPISEHNRLYWYRQTLGQGPEFLTYFQNEAQLEKSRLLSDRFSAERPKGSFSTLEIQRTEQGDSAMYLCASSDVAGAGAETQYFGPGTRLLVL.

This clonotype came up once. The chain employs TRBV20-1 and TRBJ1-4; D is ambiguous. V gave up 3 bases and J gave up 16 bases, with 15 bases separating them. Germline CDR1 is DFQATT and CDR2 is SNEGSKA (reference sequence). The CDR3 contains 11 residues. The CDR3 reads CSARRFSPPFF. The DNA of the CDR3 is TGCAGTGCTAGGAGGTTCAGCCCCCCGTTTTTT.

The DNA for the CDR3 is TGTGCCAGCAGTGAACCAGGGGTTCCCGGCTACACCTTC. This gives the protein CASSEPGVPGYTF. The genes are TRBV25-1 and TRBJ1-2, with a weak D call TRBD1 (6 bases). CDR3 length: 13 residues. Germline-derived CDR1 and CDR2 are MGHDK and SYGVNS. Trimming left V 2 bases short and J 8 bases short, with 12 bases between.

There are many counts of this clonotype. This rearrangement joins TRBV12-5 to TRBJ1-4; D remains ambiguous. Germline assignment: CDR1 LGHNT and CDR2 FRNRAP. The CDR3 is 14 amino acids. The ends were cut back, 6 bases at V and 0 bases at J, with 8 bases in the middle. The CDR3 region has the DNA TGTGCTAGTGGACAGACCTCAACTAATGAAAAACTGTTTTTT. Protein product: CASGQTSTNEKLFF.

The CDR3: CASSLIAGGAETQYF. Written as DNA, the CDR3 is TGTGCCAGCAGCTTAATAGCGGGGGGGGCGGAGACCCAGTACTTC. The V gene is TRBV7-2, the J gene TRBJ2-5; TRBD2 matches at 11 bases. This CDR3 spans 15 amino acids. Germline CDR1 reads SGHTA; CDR2 reads FQGNSA. Trimming at V came to 2 bases and at J to 5 bases, leaving 4 bases not matched to a gene.

This clonotype was seen many times. This chain connects TRBV27 to TRBJ1-1; 9 nucleotides line up with TRBD1. CDR3 length equals 14 residues. J was trimmed by 5 bases and V by 3 bases; bases with no gene match: 4. From germline, CDR1 is MNHEY and CDR2 SMNVEV (reference sequence). Here the CDR3 reads CASSLDRGYTEAFF. The CDR3 DNA reads as TGTGCCAGCAGTTTGGACAGGGGTTATACTGAAGCTTTCTTT.

The rearrangement uses TRBV6-5 and TRBJ1-1, with 8 positions matching TRBD1. After removal of 0 bases from V and 2 bases from J, the junction contained 5 bases not matched to a gene. The CDR3 sequence is 16 residues long. Germline V lookup: CDR1 MNHEY, CDR2 SVGAGI. The CDR3 nucleotides read TGTGCCAGCAGTTACTCTGTGGCAGGGGGCAACACTGAAGCTTTCTTT. Its protein product is CASSYSVAGGNTEAFF.

J is TRBJ1-4 and V is TRBV7-8; D is unclear. The V end lost 4 bases, the J end lost 6 bases, and 9 bases lay between the germline ends. CDR3 length: 13 residues. The V gene's germline CDR1 is SGHVS and CDR2 FQNEAQ. The CDR3 is CASSYAGDEKLFF. DNA of the CDR3: TGTGCCAGCAGCTACGCGGGAGATGAAAAACTGTTTTTT.

This clonotype was detected only a few times. The V gene is TRBV19, the J gene TRBJ2-1; tentative D call: TRBD2 (6 bases). The CDR3 runs 14 residues. Germline CDR1 LNHDA, CDR2 SQIVND (reference sequence). Trimming cost V 7 bases and J 0 bases, with 10 bases left between them. CDR3 DNA sequence: TGTGCCAGTAATGTCGGGAGCTCCTACAATGAGCAGTTCTTC. Translating gives CASNVGSSYNEQFF.

This chain joins TRBV6-5 and TRBJ1-3; D unresolved. This CDR3 is built from 11 residues. With 3 bases removed from V and 3 bases from J, the gap between germline ends came to 0 bases. Germline lookup yields CDR1 MNHEY and CDR2 SVGAGI. The CDR3 protein is CASSYGNTIYF. The CDR3 DNA sequence: TGTGCCAGCAGTTATGGAAACACCATATATTTT.

This clonotype was counted only a few times. The rearrangement links TRBV6-1 to TRBJ1-5, with 7 bases identical to TRBD1. The CDR3 totals 15 residues. CDR1 and CDR2 (germline): MNHNS, SASEGT. The J segment lost 1 base and the V segment lost 6 bases, leaving 6 bases of the junction unmatched. Here the CDR3 DNA reads TGTGCCAGCAGACTTAGACAGGGCAGCAATCAGCCCCAGCATTTT. It is translated as CASRLRQGSNQPQHF.

This clonotype has a handful of counts. The chain combines TRBV12-3 or TRBV12-4 with TRBJ1-2; maybe TRBD1 (6 bases). V lost 7 bases to trimming and J lost 3 bases, with 18 bases between them. The CDR3 sequence is 15 residues long. CDR3 in amino acids: CASTVDSQMDYGYTF. As DNA, the CDR3 is TGTGCCAGCACCGTGGACAGCCAGATGGACTATGGCTACACCTTC.

In its sample, this clonotype was seen a few times. The chain has TRBV4-1 and TRBJ1-5; 7 bases are shared with TRBD1. The CDR3 spans 16 residues. CDR1 is MGHRA and CDR2 is YSYEKL in the germline V gene. The ends lost 1 base at V and 3 bases at J; junction bases unmatched: 6. The CDR3 region has the DNA TGCGCCAGCAGCCAAGGGATACAGGGGTACAATCAGCCCCAGCATTTT. This encodes CASSQGIQGYNQPQHF.

The sample holds a few counts of this clonotype. The chain recombines TRBV7-8 with TRBJ2-3; D gene unclear. The CDR3 loop spans 16 amino acids. V lost 5 bases and J lost 0, with 15 bases in between. Germline-derived CDR1 and CDR2 are SGHVS and FQNEAQ. For the CDR3, the DNA is TGTGCCAGCAGCCTAGAGGCAGGTTGGAGCACAGATACGCAGTATTTT. Protein sequence: CASSLEAGWSTDTQYF.